The TCR beta chain under discussion was sequenced for a study of blood T cells in healthy people across ages. Study at large: There was about one barcoded beta molecule captured by template switching per two T cells. Study-wide results and limits: Strong correlation existed between TCR beta diversity and naive T cell percentage. Fewer expanded clones and more diversity marked long-lived versus aged donors. In older individuals, TCR beta diversity per million T cells was lower, falling roughly linearly with age.

Primed by a sample-barcoded 5' primer and a J-beta primer mix, a second PCR proceeded for about 7 to 11 cycles. TCRdb ran MiXCR on the 5' RACE reads and lists one entry per CDR3 protein. Here the sample spans some 800,000 distinct CDR3 sequences, roughly 44% being singletons. Notes on this clonotype: Its antigen is currently unknown.

V shed 5 bases and J 4 bases; nucleotides not matched to a gene: 9. This CDR3 has 17 residues. Germline V gives CDR1 MDHEN, CDR2 SYDVKM. Sequenced sample: blood. This TCR was recovered from a man between 60 and 70 years old in good health. The rearrangement uses TRBV28 and TRBJ1-5; 12 bases are a match to TRBD1. The CDR3 nucleotides read TGTGCCAGCAGTGTAGGGACAGGGGGCTTCCCTAATCAGCCCCAGCATTTT. It specifies CASSVGTGGFPNQPQHF. Full variable domain (rest looked up from reference TRBV28 and TRBJ1-5): DVKVTQSSRYLVKRTGEKVFLECVQDMDHENMFWYRQDPGLGLRLIYFSYDVKMKEKGDIPEGYSVSREKKERFSLILESASTNQTSMYLCASSVGTGGFPNQPQHFGDGTRLSIL.